What follows are 10 T cell receptor beta chains derived from one specimen sequenced in a study of control samples from healthy donors and cancer patients. Only in-frame clones appear in the TCRdb table, and some are missing; sequencing was by immunoSEQ multiplex PCR. The table shows 110,000 to 150,000 clones, with approximately 94% occurring only once. Input material: blood. The receptors were sampled from a man in his forties in good health.

This rearrangement joins TRBV10-3 to TRBJ1-1; D is unresolved. This CDR3 comprises 12 residues. Germline V gene data show CDR1 as ENHRY and CDR2 as SYGVKD. Deletions cut 5 bases from V and 1 base from J, with 5 bases between. The CDR3 here is CAISYKNTEAFF. CDR3 in DNA: TGTGCCATCAGTTACAAGAACACTGAAGCTTTCTTT.

J is TRBJ2-2 and V is TRBV15; 7 bases map to TRBD1. The germline gives CDR1 LNHNV, CDR2 YYDKDF (reference sequence). Losses at the gene ends were 3 bases for V and 3 bases for J; bases not matched to a gene: 7. The CDR3 consists of 16 residues. CDR3 bases: TGTGCCACCAGCAGGGCTGACAGGGTTGACACCGGGGAGCTGTTTTTT. Its translation is CATSRADRVDTGELFF.

The chain combines TRBV7-8 with TRBJ2-3, with TRBD1 identical over 9 bases. Germline V gives CDR1 SGHVS, CDR2 FQNEAQ. V trimming: 3 bases; J trimming: 6 bases; junction bases outside the gene matches: 7. CDR3 length: 15 residues. The CDR3 is CASSLGGQGTDTQYF. CDR3 bases: TGTGCCAGCAGCTTGGGGGGACAGGGAACCGATACGCAGTATTTT.

This clone appeared once. The rearrangement joins TRBV19 to TRBJ2-5; D gene uncertain. This CDR3 comprises 14 residues. Germline CDR1 reads LNHDA; CDR2 reads SQIVND (reference sequence). Trimming shortened V by 2 bases and J by 3 bases, and 10 bases separated the two germline ends. In nucleotides, the CDR3 is TGTGCCAGTAGTATAAAGCAGGCCGAAGAGACCCAGTACTTC. Encoded protein: CASSIKQAEETQYF.

This clone was recorded a few times. The gene calls are TRBV5-1 and TRBJ2-7; D gene uncertain. The length of the CDR3 is 13 residues. The V gene lost 4 bases and the J gene lost 3 bases, with 11 bases spanning the gap. The V gene's germline CDR1 is SGHRS and CDR2 YFSETQ. As DNA, the CDR3 is TGCGCCAGCAGCCTAAATCCAGTCTACGAGCAGTACTTC. Protein product: CASSLNPVYEQYF.

This chain links TRBV6-4 with TRBJ2-7; TRBD2 aligns across 11 bases. This CDR3 is 15 amino acids long. Germline lookup yields CDR1 MRHNA and CDR2 SNTAGT. Trimming removed 3 bases from V and 1 base from J; junction bases left unmatched: 2. The CDR3 is CASSEGTSGSYEQYF. CDR3 DNA sequence: TGTGCCAGCAGTGAAGGGACTAGCGGTTCCTACGAGCAGTACTTC.

The V gene is TRBV29-1, the J gene TRBJ1-1; D might be TRBD1 (5 bases). The germline V and J ends were trimmed by 6 bases and 4 bases, with 18 bases remaining between them. This CDR3 has 14 amino acids. Germline V gene lookup returns CDR1 SQVTM and CDR2 ANQGSEA. The CDR3 spells CSVLGTGSGTEAFF. The CDR3, as DNA: TGCAGCGTCCTGGGGACCGGGAGTGGCACTGAAGCTTTCTTT.

This clone appeared once. The chain uses TRBV6-2 or TRBV6-3 and TRBJ1-5; the match to TRBD1 covers 11 bases. CDR3 length equals 17 residues. The V gene's germline CDR1 is MNHEY and CDR2 SVGEGT. Losses at the gene ends were 0 bases for V and 3 bases for J; bases not matched to a gene: 4. The CDR3 sequence is CASSYSRTGGNNQPQHF. The CDR3 DNA reads as TGTGCCAGCAGTTACTCAAGGACAGGGGGCAACAATCAGCCCCAGCATTTT.

The chain recombines TRBV27 with TRBJ1-6; a possible D gene is TRBD1 (5 bases). Germline lookup yields CDR1 MNHEY and CDR2 SMNVEV (reference sequence). This CDR3 has 18 amino acids. Trimming took off 5 bases at V and 0 bases at J, with 17 bases between the two ends. The DNA for the CDR3 is TGTGCCAGCAGTCAGAAGTCGCGGGGGAGCTCCTATAATTCACCCCTCCACTTT. This sequence encodes CASSQKSRGSSYNSPLHF.

The CDR3 DNA follows: TGTGCCAGCAGTTTTGAGACACTGTACAATGAGCAGTTCTTC. Translating gives CASSFETLYNEQFF. The rearrangement links TRBV28 to TRBJ2-1; D remains unclear. Trimming stripped 3 bases from V and 4 bases from J, with 10 bases between. The CDR3 is 14 residues long. Per the germline V gene, CDR1 is MDHEN and CDR2 is SYDVKM.